This T cell receptor (beta chain) came from a study of CXCR3-negative and CXCR3-positive naive CD8 T cells. Approximately 320,000 cells per CD8+ T cell subset were flow-sorted in triplicate. CDR1 SGHTA and CDR2 FQGTGA come from the germline V gene. This CDR3 contains 15 residues. To note about this clonotype: No antigen is known for it.

Libraries were UMI-labeled 5' RACE TRB cDNA. Reanalyzing the 5' RACE reads, TCRdb keeps one entry per CDR3 protein, without DNA. The sample holds some 40,000 distinct CDR3 sequences. Findings and caveats of the study: For memory CD8+ cells diversity was much lower, but both naive subsets had comparably high diversity. Memory cells showed distinct TRBV-TRBJ patterns, while the two naive subsets matched. Between one naive subset and the other, surface CD5 was comparable, and TCR strength was inferred from TRB CDR3 properties.

The clonotype comes from a human donor in good health. Some clones in this sample may be carry-over from other donors' samples. The sample consisted of memory CD8+ T cells from blood. The V gene is TRBV7-3, the J gene TRBJ1-1; the TCRdb call, TRBD1, lacks DNA for checking. The CDR3 loop reads CASSDRGRAGTEAFF.